This T cell receptor beta chain was sequenced for a study of shared clonotypes between healthy human individuals. Repertoires were generated with immunoSEQ multiplex PCR, while TCRdb's copy carries only in-frame clones and drops some. There are about 2.4 million clones in the sample; around nine tenths occur only once, and around 0.14% lies in the top ten. In regard to this clone: Other DNA sequences in this sample translate to the same CDR3.

The receptor comes from a man aged 18-30 years in good health. The sample taken for sequencing was naive CD4+ T cells sorted from blood. Subset given: CD45RA+ positively selected.

CDR3 DNA: TGCGCCAGCAGCTTGGTTACCGGCAACTATGGCTACACCTTC. It translates to CASSLVTGNYGYTF. The chain joins TRBV5-1 to TRBJ1-2; D uncertain. CDR3 length: 14 amino acids. Looked up from germline, CDR1 is SGHRS and CDR2 is YFSETQ. Between the trimmed V and J ends, which lost 0 bases and 2 bases, there was a span of 8 bases.